This is a list of T cell receptor beta chains from one sample in a study of blood T cell repertoires in COVID-19. Assay: immunoSEQ multiplex PCR; the TCRdb copy retains only in-frame clones and omits some. The sample lists some 160,000 clones, approximately 86% occurring once. The sequenced material came from peripheral blood. The receptors come from a woman at least 80 years old with COVID-19, enrolled during active disease. Each CDR3 is given with its conserved first and last residue. A D gene is named only where the DNA matches it firmly. Clone sizes are given selectively: once, few, many, or a class where the clone is expanded.

d_gene: TRBD2
j_gene: TRBJ2-1
abundance: NA
v_gene: TRBV3-1/TRBV3-2
CDR3nt: TGTGCCAGCAGCCCCAGCTCGGGCGGGGGGAATAATGAGCAGTTCTTC
CDR3aa: CASSPSSGGGNNEQFF

d_gene: NA
j_gene: TRBJ1-2
abundance: NA
v_gene: TRBV2
CDR3nt: TGTGCCAGCAGTCTACTTGTAAGGGGCCCTGTATATGGCTACACCTTC
CDR3aa: CASSLLVRGPVYGYTF

d_gene: TRBD1
j_gene: TRBJ1-1
abundance: NA
v_gene: TRBV7-2
CDR3nt: TGTGCCAGCAGCCCCGACAGGGTAAACACTGAAGCTTTCTTT
CDR3aa: CASSPDRVNTEAFF

d_gene: NA
j_gene: TRBJ1-1
abundance: once
v_gene: TRBV5-1
CDR3nt: TGCGCCAGCAAGGTCGTCCAGGGGCCCCCTATGAACACTGAAGCTTTCTTT
CDR3aa: CASKVVQGPPMNTEAFF

d_gene: TRBD2
j_gene: TRBJ2-1
abundance: NA
v_gene: TRBV19
CDR3nt: TGTGCCAGTACCGGGAGGGCCCCGGGCAATGAGCAGTTCTTC
CDR3aa: CASTGRAPGNEQFF

d_gene: TRBD1
j_gene: TRBJ2-5
abundance: NA
v_gene: TRBV6-5
CDR3nt: TGTGCCAGCAGCCGAAACAGGGGGCGGCAAGAGACCCAGTACTTC
CDR3aa: CASSRNRGRQETQYF

d_gene: NA
j_gene: TRBJ1-1
abundance: NA
v_gene: TRBV5-1
CDR3nt: TGCGCCAGCATGCTGACCACCCAGGGGTACACTGAAGCTTTCTTT
CDR3aa: CASMLTTQGYTEAFF

d_gene: TRBD1
j_gene: TRBJ2-7
abundance: NA
v_gene: TRBV19
CDR3nt: TGTGCCAGTAGTATAGTTGGGACAGCACACGAGCAGTACTTC
CDR3aa: CASSIVGTAHEQYF

d_gene: TRBD1
j_gene: TRBJ1-3
abundance: NA
v_gene: TRBV7-6
CDR3nt: TGTGCCAGCAGCGGTTACTCCGGGACAGGGAGAATCGGAAACACCATATATTTT
CDR3aa: CASSGYSGTGRIGNTIYF

d_gene: TRBD1
j_gene: TRBJ1-2
abundance: NA
v_gene: TRBV13
CDR3nt: TGTGCCAGCAGCTTACGCGACAGGGGAAGAATTAGTGGCTACACCTTC
CDR3aa: CASSLRDRGRISGYTF

d_gene: NA
j_gene: TRBJ1-2
abundance: NA
v_gene: TRBV7-9
CDR3nt: TGTGCCAGCAGCCGCGCCCCCGGGTCCTATGGCTACACCTTC
CDR3aa: CASSRAPGSYGYTF

d_gene: NA
j_gene: TRBJ2-3
abundance: NA
v_gene: TRBV9
CDR3nt: TGTGCCAGCAGCGTTCGAGACACAGATACGCAGTATTTT
CDR3aa: CASSVRDTDTQYF

d_gene: TRBD1
j_gene: TRBJ2-7
abundance: NA
v_gene: TRBV3-1/TRBV3-2
CDR3nt: TGTGCCAGCAGCCGCTCTACAGGGGACTACGAGCAGTACTTC
CDR3aa: CASSRSTGDYEQYF

d_gene: NA
j_gene: TRBJ2-2
abundance: NA
v_gene: TRBV6-6
CDR3nt: TGTGCCAGCACCCCGCAGGGTCCCTACACCGGGGAGCTGTTTTTT
CDR3aa: CASTPQGPYTGELFF

d_gene: TRBD1
j_gene: TRBJ2-7
abundance: few
v_gene: TRBV2
CDR3nt: TGTGCCAGCAGTGGGGGACAGGGGAGGTACGAGCAGTACTTC
CDR3aa: CASSGGQGRYEQYF

d_gene: NA
j_gene: TRBJ2-5
abundance: NA
v_gene: TRBV2
CDR3nt: TGTGCCAGCAGTACAGGACAAAGAAAGTACTTC
CDR3aa: CASSTGQRKYF

d_gene: NA
j_gene: TRBJ2-1
abundance: NA
v_gene: TRBV9
CDR3nt: TGTGCCAGCAGCGGACTTGGGGGAGGCTACAATGAGCAGTTCTTC
CDR3aa: CASSGLGGGYNEQFF

d_gene: TRBD1
j_gene: TRBJ2-7
abundance: NA
v_gene: TRBV2
CDR3nt: TGTGCCAGCCCTCATGAAAATACGGAGGGACAGGTCTCCGAGCAGTACTTC
CDR3aa: CASPHENTEGQVSEQYF

d_gene: NA
j_gene: TRBJ1-2
abundance: NA
v_gene: TRBV6-5
CDR3nt: TGTGCCAGCAGGGGCCCGGCCCAGGGGCGCGGCTACACCTTC
CDR3aa: CASRGPAQGRGYTF

d_gene: NA
j_gene: TRBJ1-2
abundance: NA
v_gene: TRBV6-1
CDR3nt: TGTGCCAGCAGTGAGGGCACCTGGCCTGGCTACACCTTC
CDR3aa: CASSEGTWPGYTF

d_gene: TRBD2
j_gene: TRBJ2-5
abundance: NA
v_gene: TRBV5-1
CDR3nt: TGCGCCAGCAGCCCCGGGACTACTACGAGTGAGACCCAGTACTTC
CDR3aa: CASSPGTTTSETQYF

d_gene: NA
j_gene: TRBJ1-3
abundance: once
v_gene: TRBV6-5
CDR3nt: TGTGCCAGCAGTCGGACGGGGGGAAACACCATATATTTT
CDR3aa: CASSRTGGNTIYF

d_gene: TRBD1
j_gene: TRBJ1-5
abundance: NA
v_gene: TRBV19
CDR3nt: TGTGCCAGTAGTAACGCAGGGGGAGTATATCAGCCCCAGCATTTT
CDR3aa: CASSNAGGVYQPQHF

d_gene: NA
j_gene: TRBJ2-7
abundance: NA
v_gene: TRBV5-8
CDR3nt: TGTGCCAGCAGAGCATGGTCCATCTCCTACGAGCAGTACTTC
CDR3aa: CASRAWSISYEQYF

d_gene: TRBD1
j_gene: TRBJ1-4
abundance: once
v_gene: TRBV5-5
CDR3nt: TGTGCCAGCAGCTTGACAGGGGGAGAGATTAATGAAAAACTGTTTTTT
CDR3aa: CASSLTGGEINEKLFF

d_gene: NA
j_gene: TRBJ2-6
abundance: NA
v_gene: TRBV12-3/TRBV12-4
CDR3nt: TGTGCCAGCAGTCTTACTGGGGCCAACGTCCTGACTTTC
CDR3aa: CASSLTGANVLTF

d_gene: TRBD2
j_gene: TRBJ2-5
abundance: NA
v_gene: TRBV11-2
CDR3nt: TGTGCCAGCAGCTCCCTAGCGGGAGGAGGGACCCAGTACTTC
CDR3aa: CASSSLAGGGTQYF

d_gene: NA
j_gene: TRBJ2-5
abundance: NA
v_gene: TRBV9
CDR3nt: TGTGCCAGCAGCGTAAGTAGAGGAACCCAGTACTTC
CDR3aa: CASSVSRGTQYF

d_gene: TRBD1
j_gene: TRBJ1-1
abundance: NA
v_gene: TRBV28
CDR3nt: TGTGCCAGCAGAGGCCAGGGGGACACTGAAGCTTTCTTT
CDR3aa: CASRGQGDTEAFF

d_gene: TRBD1
j_gene: TRBJ2-3
abundance: NA
v_gene: TRBV7-3
CDR3nt: TGTGCCAGCAGCCTAGACAGGGACGGTAGAGATACGCAGTATTTT
CDR3aa: CASSLDRDGRDTQYF

d_gene: NA
j_gene: TRBJ1-2
abundance: NA
v_gene: TRBV12-3/TRBV12-4
CDR3nt: TGTGCCAGCAGTTTTTGGGCGGGTGACTACACCTTC
CDR3aa: CASSFWAGDYTF

d_gene: NA
j_gene: TRBJ2-5
abundance: NA
v_gene: TRBV6-2/TRBV6-3
CDR3nt: TGTGCCAGCAGTTTGCCTACGGGCGGGGTACAGGAGACCCAGTACTTC
CDR3aa: CASSLPTGGVQETQYF

d_gene: TRBD2
j_gene: TRBJ2-7
abundance: few
v_gene: TRBV6-5
CDR3nt: TGTGCCAGCAGTTCGCCGGGACTAGCGGAGCAGTACTTC
CDR3aa: CASSSPGLAEQYF

d_gene: TRBD1
j_gene: TRBJ1-1
abundance: NA
v_gene: TRBV14
CDR3nt: TGTGCCAGCAGCCAAGAACAGGGGACAGCTTTCTTT
CDR3aa: CASSQEQGTAFF

d_gene: TRBD1
j_gene: TRBJ2-1
abundance: NA
v_gene: TRBV12-3/TRBV12-4
CDR3nt: TGTGCCAGCAGTTTGACGGGACAGAAGTTCTTC
CDR3aa: CASSLTGQKFF

d_gene: TRBD1
j_gene: TRBJ1-5
abundance: NA
v_gene: TRBV18
CDR3nt: TGTGCCAGCTCACCAGGGAGTCAGGGGGCCCATCAGCCCCAGCATTTT
CDR3aa: CASSPGSQGAHQPQHF

d_gene: TRBD1
j_gene: TRBJ1-1
abundance: NA
v_gene: TRBV19
CDR3nt: TGTGCCAGTAGTCCCAGCCAGGGGGAGACTGAAGCTTTCTTT
CDR3aa: CASSPSQGETEAFF

d_gene: TRBD2
j_gene: TRBJ2-2
abundance: NA
v_gene: TRBV3-1/TRBV3-2
CDR3nt: TGTGCCAGCAGGACGGGGACTACCAGCACCGGGGAGCTGTTTTTT
CDR3aa: CASRTGTTSTGELFF

d_gene: NA
j_gene: TRBJ1-1
abundance: NA
v_gene: TRBV2
CDR3nt: TGTGCCAGCAGACTTTCGGGAGCTCGTGAAGCTTTCTTT
CDR3aa: CASRLSGAREAFF

d_gene: TRBD1
j_gene: TRBJ1-5
abundance: few
v_gene: TRBV18
CDR3nt: TGTGCCAGCTCACCGGGACAGTCAAATCAGCCCCAGCATTTT
CDR3aa: CASSPGQSNQPQHF

d_gene: NA
j_gene: TRBJ2-4
abundance: NA
v_gene: TRBV5-8
CDR3nt: TGTGCCAGCAGACCGGACAGAAACATTCAGTACTTC
CDR3aa: CASRPDRNIQYF

d_gene: TRBD2
j_gene: TRBJ2-3
abundance: NA
v_gene: TRBV5-4
CDR3nt: TGTGCCAGCAGCACCCGTAGCGGGGGGAGGGATACGCAGTATTTT
CDR3aa: CASSTRSGGRDTQYF

d_gene: NA
j_gene: TRBJ2-1
abundance: NA
v_gene: TRBV4-2
CDR3nt: TGTGCCAGCAGCCAAGATCGTGGCGGGGGCAACAATGAGCAGTTCTTC
CDR3aa: CASSQDRGGGNNEQFF

d_gene: NA
j_gene: TRBJ1-6
abundance: NA
v_gene: TRBV4-1
CDR3nt: TGCGCCAGCAGCCCCGCGATTGGTAATTCACCCCTCCACTTT
CDR3aa: CASSPAIGNSPLHF

d_gene: TRBD1
j_gene: TRBJ2-7
abundance: few
v_gene: TRBV5-1
CDR3nt: TGCGCCAGCGCTTCGGGGACAGGGATATACGAGCAGTACTTC
CDR3aa: CASASGTGIYEQYF

d_gene: NA
j_gene: TRBJ2-1
abundance: NA
v_gene: TRBV28
CDR3nt: TGTGCCAGCAGTCCCTTCCGTGAGCAGTTCTTC
CDR3aa: CASSPFREQFF

d_gene: NA
j_gene: TRBJ2-5
abundance: NA
v_gene: TRBV6-1
CDR3nt: TGTGCCAGCAGTGAACTTGGCGGCACCTGGGAGACCCAGTACTTC
CDR3aa: CASSELGGTWETQYF

d_gene: NA
j_gene: TRBJ1-3
abundance: NA
v_gene: TRBV28
CDR3nt: TGTGCCAGCAGTTTCTCCTTACTCTCTGGAAACACCATATATTTT
CDR3aa: CASSFSLLSGNTIYF

d_gene: NA
j_gene: TRBJ2-3
abundance: NA
v_gene: TRBV3-1/TRBV3-2
CDR3nt: TGTGCCAGCAGCCGCGGGATTCCCTCTGGCACAGATACGCAGTATTTT
CDR3aa: CASSRGIPSGTDTQYF

d_gene: TRBD1
j_gene: TRBJ1-4
abundance: NA
v_gene: TRBV19
CDR3nt: TGTGCCAGTAGTACCTCCGGGACAGTCCATGAAAAACTGTTTTTT
CDR3aa: CASSTSGTVHEKLFF

d_gene: TRBD2
j_gene: TRBJ2-5
abundance: NA
v_gene: TRBV4-1
CDR3nt: TGCGCCAGCAGCCAGAGACTAGCGGGCCAAGAGACCCAGTACTTC
CDR3aa: CASSQRLAGQETQYF

d_gene: TRBD1
j_gene: TRBJ2-5
abundance: NA
v_gene: TRBV6-6
CDR3nt: TGTGCCAGCAGTTACGGACAGGGGGCTGGGGAGACCCAGTACTTC
CDR3aa: CASSYGQGAGETQYF

d_gene: NA
j_gene: TRBJ2-2
abundance: NA
v_gene: TRBV5-1
CDR3nt: TGCGCCAGCAGTACGGACATAACCGGGGAGCTGTTTTTT
CDR3aa: CASSTDITGELFF